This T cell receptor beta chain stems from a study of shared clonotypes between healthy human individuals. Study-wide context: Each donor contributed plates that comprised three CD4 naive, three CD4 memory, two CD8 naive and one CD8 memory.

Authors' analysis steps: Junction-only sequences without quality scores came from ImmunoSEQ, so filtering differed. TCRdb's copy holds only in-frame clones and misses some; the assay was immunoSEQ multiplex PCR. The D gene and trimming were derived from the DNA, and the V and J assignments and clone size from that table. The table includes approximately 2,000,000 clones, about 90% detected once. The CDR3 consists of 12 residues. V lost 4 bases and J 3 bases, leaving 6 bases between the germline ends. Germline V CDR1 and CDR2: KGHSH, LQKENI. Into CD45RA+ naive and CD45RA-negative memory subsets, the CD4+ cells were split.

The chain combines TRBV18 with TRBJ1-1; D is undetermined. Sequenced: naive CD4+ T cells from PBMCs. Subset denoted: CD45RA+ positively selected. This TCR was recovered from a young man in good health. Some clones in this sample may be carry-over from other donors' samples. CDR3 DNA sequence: TGTGCCAGCTCACAGGGCTACACTGAAGCTTTCTTT. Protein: CASSQGYTEAFF.